The 13 T cell receptor beta chains listed next were all sequenced from one sample in a study of T cell responses to AZD1222 COVID-19 vaccine. The assay was immunoSEQ multiplex PCR, and TCRdb's table has in-frame clones only and misses some. Counted here are about 120,000 clones, approximately 90% occurring once; the ten biggest clones make up 2% to 3%. Sequenced here: peripheral blood, sampled 28 days after the second AZD1222 dose. The source of these receptors is an adult who received the AZD1222 COVID-19 vaccine.

The J gene is TRBJ1-5, the V gene TRBV6-5; maybe TRBD1 (6 bases). The CDR3 totals 12 residues. V lost 6 bases to trimming and J lost 4 bases, with 7 bases between them. Germline V gene lookup returns CDR1 MNHEY and CDR2 SVGAGI. CDR3 coding DNA: TGTGCCAGCAGGAGGGGGAATCAGCCCCAGCATTTT. Protein: CASRRGNQPQHF.

CDR3 in amino acids: CASSPSVGTGAYNEQFF. CDR3 DNA sequence: TGTGCCAGCTCACCCTCCGTCGGGACAGGGGCCTACAATGAGCAGTTCTTC. This chain links TRBV18 with TRBJ2-1, with 10 bases identical to TRBD1. This CDR3 contains 17 residues. Germline V gene lookup returns CDR1 KGHSH and CDR2 LQKENI. Germline trimming cut 3 bases from V and 2 bases from J; bases unmatched to any gene: 7.

The table lists this clone with a few counts. The rearrangement links TRBV11-1 to TRBJ1-6; 7 nucleotides align to TRBD1. The CDR3 runs 14 residues. Germline assignment: CDR1 SGHAT and CDR2 FQDESV (reference sequence). The J segment lost 7 bases and the V segment lost 4 bases, leaving 4 bases of the junction unmatched. The CDR3 region is CASSWDSVNSPLHF. In DNA form, the CDR3 reads TGTGCCAGCAGCTGGGACAGCGTGAATTCACCCCTCCACTTT.

CDR3 sequence reads: CASSLAMARRNEKLFF. For the CDR3, the DNA is TGTGCCAGCAGCTTAGCCATGGCACGTCGTAATGAAAAACTGTTTTTT. This chain joins TRBV7-9 and TRBJ1-4; the D is unclear. V gave up 0 bases and J gave up 4 bases, with 12 bases separating them. The CDR3 is 16 residues long. The germline CDR1 and CDR2 sequences are SEHNR and FQNEAQ (reference sequence). Variable domain in full (rest from reference TRBV7-9 and TRBJ1-4): DTGVSQNPRHKITKRGQNVTFRCDPISEHNRLYWYRQTLGQGPEFLTYFQNEAQLEKSRLLSDRFSAERPKGSFSTLEIQRTEQGDSAMYLCASSLAMARRNEKLFFGSGTQLSVL.

J is TRBJ1-2 and V is TRBV5-6; D unresolved. There are 13 residues in the CDR3. Germline V CDR1 and CDR2: SGHDT, YYEEEE. V was clipped by 0 bases and J by 4 bases, with 7 bases between them. CDR3 sequence: CASSLERSYGYTF. The CDR3 nucleotides are TGTGCCAGCAGCTTGGAACGGAGCTATGGCTACACCTTC.

The rearrangement links TRBV5-4 to TRBJ1-4, with D possibly TRBD1 on 6 matching bases. Trimming pared 4 bases from V and 3 bases from J, leaving 10 bases between. The CDR3 spans 14 residues. Germline CDR1 is SGHNT and CDR2 is YYREEE (reference sequence). CDR3 bases: TGTGCCAGCAGCGCGGGGGGGCCTAATGAAAAACTGTTTTTT. It yields the protein CASSAGGPNEKLFF.

V gene TRBV7-8 combines with J gene TRBJ1-6; TRBD1 is a possible D gene (6 bases). Germline V gene lookup returns CDR1 SGHVS and CDR2 FQNEAQ. The germline V and J ends were trimmed by 0 bases and 10 bases, with 16 bases remaining between them. The CDR3 has 16 residues. CDR3 loop: CASSLAGSGAESPLHF. For the CDR3, the DNA is TGTGCCAGCAGCTTAGCAGGTTCAGGGGCGGAATCACCCCTCCACTTT.

The CDR3 DNA follows: TGTGCCAGCAGCCCAAGGACAGGGGGACTGGATGGCTACACCTTC. Protein: CASSPRTGGLDGYTF. The rearrangement joins TRBV7-3 to TRBJ1-2, with 10 bases fitting TRBD1. The CDR3 runs 15 residues. In germline, CDR1 is SGHTA, CDR2 FQGTGA. V shed 5 bases, J shed 6 bases, and the junction held 9 bases outside the gene matches.

The CDR3 here is CASSTTPRNTEAFF. In nucleotides, the CDR3 is TGCGCCAGCAGTACAACGCCACGGAACACTGAAGCTTTCTTT. The chain employs TRBV5-1 and TRBJ1-1; D not certain. This CDR3 comprises 14 residues. In germline, CDR1 is SGHRS, CDR2 YFSETQ. Trimming stripped 5 bases from V and 1 base from J, with 12 bases between. Filled out from reference TRBV5-1 and TRBJ1-1, the complete variable domain reads KAGVTQTPRYLIKTRGQQVTLSCSPISGHRSVSWYQQTPGQGLQFLFEYFSETQRNKGNFPGRFSGRQFSNSRSEMNVSTLELGDSALYLCASSTTPRNTEAFFGQGTRLTVV.

This clone appeared once. The V call is TRBV5-1, the J call TRBJ2-6, with 13 positions matching TRBD2. This CDR3 spans 19 amino acids. The germline V gene encodes CDR1 SGHRS and CDR2 YFSETQ. The V and J ends lost 3 bases and 2 bases, in that order; junction bases with no gene match: 8. The CDR3 loop is CASSSPQTSGGAGANVLTF. The CDR3 DNA follows: TGCGCCAGCAGCTCCCCCCAAACTAGCGGGGGGGCTGGGGCCAACGTCCTGACTTTC.

In DNA form, the CDR3 reads TGTGCCAGCAGCTTCTTGCTAGCGGGGGAGAACACCGGGGAGCTGTTTTTT. Its protein product is CASSFLLAGENTGELFF. The V and J genes are TRBV7-9 and TRBJ2-2; TRBD2 matches 10 bases. Germline loops: CDR1 SEHNR, CDR2 FQNEAQ (reference sequence). There are 17 residues in the CDR3. The trim removed 3 bases at V and 1 base at J, leaving 5 bases unmatched. Full variable domain (missing parts from reference TRBV7-9 and TRBJ2-2): DTGVSQNPRHKITKRGQNVTFRCDPISEHNRLYWYRQTLGQGPEFLTYFQNEAQLEKSRLLSDRFSAERPKGSFSTLEIQRTEQGDSAMYLCASSFLLAGENTGELFFGEGSRLTVL.

This chain joins TRBV4-2 and TRBJ1-4, with TRBD1 matching over 7 bases. V shed 0 bases and J 5 bases; nucleotides not matched to a gene: 9. From germline, CDR1 is LGHNA and CDR2 YNFKEQ. CDR3 length: 17 amino acids. The CDR3: CASSQEVGAGGNEKLFF. The CDR3 nucleotides read TGTGCCAGCAGCCAAGAGGTTGGTGCAGGGGGAAATGAAAAACTGTTTTTT.

The table lists this clone with a few counts. The genes are TRBV3-1 (or the pseudogene TRBV3-2) and TRBJ2-7; D is uncertain. CDR3 length: 10 residues. Deletions cut 7 bases from V and 4 bases from J, with 5 bases between. The germline CDR1 and CDR2 sequences are LGHDT and YNNKEL (reference sequence). The CDR3, as DNA: TGTGCCAGCACTCTGTACGAGCAGTACTTC. Translating it yields CASTLYEQYF.